Presented here are 7 T cell receptor beta chains from one specimen sequenced in a study of cytomegalovirus exposure and HLA in healthy donors (TCRdb year 2017). Library prep was done by the immunoSEQ multiplex PCR assay. This immuneACCESS table, as held by TCRdb, lists in-frame sequences with V and J called but not all clones. Of the missing ones, under half trace to an unresolved V gene in checked studies; the others have no known cause. The sample table holds approximately 200,000 clones, of which more than 75% were seen once. Jointly, the top ten make up roughly 7% of the sample. Sequences were obtained from PBMCs. The receptors were sampled from a man between 18 and 35 years old in good health and CMV-seropositive.

CDR3 sequence (DNA): TGCGCCAGCAGCCAAGGGGGCAGGACAGGGCTCACAGATACGCAGTATTTT. Translating gives CASSQGGRTGLTDTQYF. The rearrangement joins TRBV4-3 to TRBJ2-3, with 8 bases aligning to TRBD1. Germline V CDR1 and CDR2: LGHNA, YSLEER. This CDR3 contains 17 residues. Germline trimming cut 1 base from V and 2 bases from J; bases unmatched to any gene: 8.

V is TRBV18 and J is TRBJ2-7, with 9 bases lining up with TRBD1. Germline assignment: CDR1 KGHSH and CDR2 LQKENI. This CDR3 spans 15 amino acids. The V segment lost 6 bases and the J segment 1 base; nucleotides outside the gene matches: 7. CDR3 nucleotides: TGTGCCAGCTCCCCTCAGGGGACAGGGTCCTACGAGCAGTACTTC. Its protein is CASSPQGTGSYEQYF.

The rearrangement links TRBV5-1 to TRBJ2-5, with TRBD1 identical over 9 bases. Unmatched junction bases numbered 9, after V lost 4 bases and J lost 5 bases. Looked up from germline, CDR1 is SGHRS and CDR2 is YFSETQ. CDR3 length equals 15 residues. CDR3 protein: CASSMTQGASETQYF. The CDR3 nucleotides read TGCGCCAGCAGCATGACACAGGGGGCGTCCGAGACCCAGTACTTC.

The V gene is TRBV25-1, the J gene TRBJ2-5, with D perhaps TRBD2 (5 bases). The CDR3 is 11 residues long. The germline CDR1 and CDR2 sequences are MGHDK and SYGVNS. The ends were cut back, 8 bases at V and 5 bases at J, with 9 bases in the middle. The CDR3 DNA sequence: TGTGCCAGCCAGACGGGGGAGACCCAGTACTTC. This gives the protein CASQTGETQYF.

V and J are TRBV13 and TRBJ2-1, with unresolved D. The germline V gene encodes CDR1 PRHDT and CDR2 FYEKMQ (reference sequence). Trimming took 0 bases from V and 0 from J, leaving 6 bases between them. The CDR3 runs to 15 residues. The CDR3 DNA reads TGTGCCAGCAGCTTAGGACCCAGCTCCTACAATGAGCAGTTCTTC. Translated: CASSLGPSSYNEQFF.

V gene TRBV4-1 combines with J gene TRBJ2-2; no definite D call. V dropped 5 bases and J dropped 4 bases, with 14 bases sitting between them. There are 15 residues in the CDR3. Germline values: CDR1 MGHRA, CDR2 YSYEKL. CDR3 DNA: TGCGCCAGCAGCTCGCGTAGACTTGGCACCGGGGAGCTGTTTTTT. The encoded protein is CASSSRRLGTGELFF.

The DNA for the CDR3 is TGTGCCAGCTCTTTGACTAGGGCCTACAATGAGCAGTTCTTC. Translating it yields CASSLTRAYNEQFF. The chain couples TRBV27 to TRBJ2-1; TRBD2 might be the D (6 bases). Germline V gene data show CDR1 as MNHEY and CDR2 as SMNVEV (reference sequence). Trimming shortened V by 8 bases and J by 2 bases, and 13 bases separated the two germline ends. CDR3 length: 14 residues.